This T cell receptor beta chain was captured in a study of blood T cell repertoires in COVID-19. Allocation to cohorts depended on clinical history reported by the participants. After removal of 4 bases from V and 0 bases from J, the junction contained 5 bases not matched to a gene. CDR1 SGDLS and CDR2 YYNGEE come from the germline V gene. This CDR3 spans 16 amino acids. The protocol was immunoSEQ multiplex PCR, while the TCRdb copy is restricted to in-frame clones and leaves out a portion. This sample carries roughly 300,000 clones, around 90% of them seen once, and the ten largest clones take roughly 2%.

V and J are TRBV9 and TRBJ1-3; the match to TRBD1 covers 9 bases. This receptor was identified in a woman aged 40 to 50 with acute COVID-19. Sequenced input: PBMCs or T cells enriched from blood (not recorded which). The CDR3 sequence is CASSSMDRGSGNTIYF. CDR3 DNA sequence: TGTGCCAGCAGCTCAATGGACAGGGGCTCTGGAAACACCATATATTTT.